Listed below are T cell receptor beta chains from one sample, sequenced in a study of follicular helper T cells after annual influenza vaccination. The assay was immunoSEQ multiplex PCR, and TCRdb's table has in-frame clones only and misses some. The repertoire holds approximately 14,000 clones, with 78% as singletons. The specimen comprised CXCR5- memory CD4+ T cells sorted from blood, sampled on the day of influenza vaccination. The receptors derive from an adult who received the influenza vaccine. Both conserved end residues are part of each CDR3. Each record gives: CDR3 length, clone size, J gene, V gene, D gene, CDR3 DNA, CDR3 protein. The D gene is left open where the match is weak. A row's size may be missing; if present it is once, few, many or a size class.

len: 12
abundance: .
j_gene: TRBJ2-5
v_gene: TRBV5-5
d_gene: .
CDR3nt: TGTGCCAGCAGCTTGGTTGGGGAGACCCAGTACTTC
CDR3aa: CASSLVGETQYF

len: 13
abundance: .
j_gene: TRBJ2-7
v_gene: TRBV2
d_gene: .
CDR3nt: TGTGCCAGCAGTGGTGTGGGAGACTACGAGCAGTACTTC
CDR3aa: CASSGVGDYEQYF

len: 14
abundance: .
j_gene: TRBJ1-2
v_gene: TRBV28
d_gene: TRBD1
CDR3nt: TGTGCCAGCAGGAGGGACAGCACTTGGGGCGGCTACACCTTC
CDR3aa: CASRRDSTWGGYTF

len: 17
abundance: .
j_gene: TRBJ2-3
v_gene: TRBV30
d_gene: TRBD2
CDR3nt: TGTGCCTGGAGCGCCCGTCGGACTAGCGGGGGGGTAGATACGCAGTATTTT
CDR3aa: CAWSARRTSGGVDTQYF

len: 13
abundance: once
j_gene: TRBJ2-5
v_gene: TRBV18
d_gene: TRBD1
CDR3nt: TGTGCCAGCTCACCGGGACAGCAAGAGACCCAGTACTTC
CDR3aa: CASSPGQQETQYF

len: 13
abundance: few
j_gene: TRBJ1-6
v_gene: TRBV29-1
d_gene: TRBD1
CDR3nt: TGCAGCGCTGGACAGGGGGCCGGTTCACCCCTCCACTTT
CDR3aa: CSAGQGAGSPLHF

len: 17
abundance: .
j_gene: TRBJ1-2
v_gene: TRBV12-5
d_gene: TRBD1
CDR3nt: TGTGCTAGTGGTACTTATACGGGACAGGGGGCCGACGGAGGCTACACCTTC
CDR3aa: CASGTYTGQGADGGYTF

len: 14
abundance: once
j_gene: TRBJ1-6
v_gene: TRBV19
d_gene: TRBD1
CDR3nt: TGTGCCAGTAGCCCAGGGGGCCCGAAATCACCCCTCCACTTT
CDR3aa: CASSPGGPKSPLHF

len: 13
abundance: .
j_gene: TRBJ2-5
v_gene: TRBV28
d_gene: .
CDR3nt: TGTGCCAGCAGTTTCCCAGCGTTGGAGACCCAGTACTTC
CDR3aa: CASSFPALETQYF

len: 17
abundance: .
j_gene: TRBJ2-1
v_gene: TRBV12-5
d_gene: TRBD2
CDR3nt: TGTGCTAGTGGTTCATCGGGACTAGCGGGCAAGCACGATGAGCAGTTCTTC
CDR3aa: CASGSSGLAGKHDEQFF

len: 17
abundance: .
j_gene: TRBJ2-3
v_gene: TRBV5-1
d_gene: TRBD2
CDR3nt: TGCGCCAGCAGATTAGGACTAGCGGGCCCCCGGGGAGATACGCAGTATTTT
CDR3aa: CASRLGLAGPRGDTQYF

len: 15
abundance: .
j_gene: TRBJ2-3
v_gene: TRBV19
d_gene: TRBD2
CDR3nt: TGTGCCAGTAGTATAGGACTAGCGGGGGGAGATACGCAGTATTTT
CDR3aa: CASSIGLAGGDTQYF

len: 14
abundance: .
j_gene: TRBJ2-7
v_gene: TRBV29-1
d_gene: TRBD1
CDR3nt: TGCAGCGTTGCTTACGGACAGGGAGGCTACGAGCAGTACTTC
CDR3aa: CSVAYGQGGYEQYF

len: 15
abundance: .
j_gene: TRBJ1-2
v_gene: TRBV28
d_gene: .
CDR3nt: TGTGCCAGCAGTTCGTCAATCGGCCTGGGTAGTGGCTACACCTTC
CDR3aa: CASSSSIGLGSGYTF

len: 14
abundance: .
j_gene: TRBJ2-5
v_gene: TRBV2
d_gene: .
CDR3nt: TGTGCCAGCAGTGAAGCGAGGTACCAAGAGACCCAGTACTTC
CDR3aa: CASSEARYQETQYF

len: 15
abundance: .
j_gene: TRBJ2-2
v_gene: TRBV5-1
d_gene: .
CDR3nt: TGCGCCAGCAGCTTGGCCGGGACACATACCGGGGAGCTGTTTTTT
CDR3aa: CASSLAGTHTGELFF

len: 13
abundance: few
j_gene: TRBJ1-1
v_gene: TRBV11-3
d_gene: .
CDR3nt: TGTGCCAGCAGCTTAGGACGGAACACTGAAGCTTTCTTT
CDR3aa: CASSLGRNTEAFF

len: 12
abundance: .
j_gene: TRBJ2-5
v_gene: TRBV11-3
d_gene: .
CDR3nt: TGTGCCAGCAGCTCGTGGAGAGAGACCCAGTACTTC
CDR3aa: CASSSWRETQYF

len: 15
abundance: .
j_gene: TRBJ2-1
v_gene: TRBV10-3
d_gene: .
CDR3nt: TGTGCCATCAGTGACGGTAGGTTGGGCTACAATGAGCAGTTCTTC
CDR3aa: CAISDGRLGYNEQFF

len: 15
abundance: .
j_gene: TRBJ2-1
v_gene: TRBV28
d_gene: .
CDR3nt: TGTGCCAGCAGGAGTGGGGGGATTTACCGCAATGAGCAGTTCTTC
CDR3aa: CASRSGGIYRNEQFF

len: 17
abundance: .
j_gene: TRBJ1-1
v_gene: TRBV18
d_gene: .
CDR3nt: TGTGCCAGCTCACCACCCCGGCGAGGGGGTTCGTACACTGAAGCTTTCTTT
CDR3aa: CASSPPRRGGSYTEAFF

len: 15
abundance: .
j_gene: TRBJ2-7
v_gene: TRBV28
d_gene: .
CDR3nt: TGTGCCAGCAGGCAGGGGACAGGACTAGGCTACGAGCAGTACTTC
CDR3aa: CASRQGTGLGYEQYF

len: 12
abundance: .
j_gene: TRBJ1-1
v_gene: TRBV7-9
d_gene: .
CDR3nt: TGTGCCAGCAGCCCGGGGGGTTTCGGAGCTTTCTTT
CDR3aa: CASSPGGFGAFF

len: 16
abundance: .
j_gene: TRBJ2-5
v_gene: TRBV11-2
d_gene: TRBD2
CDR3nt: TGTGCCAGCAGCTCGCGACTAGCGGGGGCCCAAGAGACCCAGTACTTC
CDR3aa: CASSSRLAGAQETQYF

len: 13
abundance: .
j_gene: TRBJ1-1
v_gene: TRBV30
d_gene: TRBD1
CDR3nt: TGTGCCTGGAGTGGCGACAGGGGCACTGAAGCTTTCTTT
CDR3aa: CAWSGDRGTEAFF

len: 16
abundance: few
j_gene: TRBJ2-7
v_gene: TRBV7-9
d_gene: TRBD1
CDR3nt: TGTGCCAGCAGCTCCCCTGGGGACAGGGCCCCCTACGAGCAGTACTTC
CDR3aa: CASSSPGDRAPYEQYF

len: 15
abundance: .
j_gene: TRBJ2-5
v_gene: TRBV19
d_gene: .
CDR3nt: TGTGCCAGTAGTAAAGGGACGGCGCTCCAAGAGACCCAGTACTTC
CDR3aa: CASSKGTALQETQYF

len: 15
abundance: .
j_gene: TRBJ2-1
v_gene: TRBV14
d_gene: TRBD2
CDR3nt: TGTGCCAGCAGCCAACGGCGGGGGGATTACAATGAGCAGTTCTTC
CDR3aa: CASSQRRGDYNEQFF

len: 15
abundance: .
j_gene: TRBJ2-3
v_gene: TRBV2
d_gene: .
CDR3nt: TGTGCCAGCAGCATGAGACTACAGGTCGAAGATACGCAGTATTTT
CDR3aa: CASSMRLQVEDTQYF

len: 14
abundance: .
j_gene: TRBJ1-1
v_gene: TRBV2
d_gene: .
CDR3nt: TGTGCCGGAAGGTATAGGGGTATGAACACTGAAGCTTTCTTT
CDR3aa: CAGRYRGMNTEAFF

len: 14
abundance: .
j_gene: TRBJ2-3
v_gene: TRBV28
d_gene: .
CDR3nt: TGTGCCAGCACTGTTCGACTGAGCACAGATACGCAGTATTTT
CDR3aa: CASTVRLSTDTQYF

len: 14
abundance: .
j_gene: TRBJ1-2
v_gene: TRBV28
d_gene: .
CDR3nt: TGTGCCACGGGGGTGGCTGGGCTACGGTATGGCTACACCTTC
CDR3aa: CATGVAGLRYGYTF

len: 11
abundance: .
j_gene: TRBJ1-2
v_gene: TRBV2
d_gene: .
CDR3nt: TGTGCCAGCAGTGATAGATGGGGCTACACCTTC
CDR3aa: CASSDRWGYTF

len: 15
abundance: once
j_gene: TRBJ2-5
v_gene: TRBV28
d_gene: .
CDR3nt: TGTGCCAGCAGGTACTCCGGGACACCCCTAGAGACCCAGTACTTC
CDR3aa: CASRYSGTPLETQYF

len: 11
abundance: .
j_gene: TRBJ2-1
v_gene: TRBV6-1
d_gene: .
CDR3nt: TGTGCCAGCAGACAAGGACTATTTCAGTTCTTC
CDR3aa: CASRQGLFQFF

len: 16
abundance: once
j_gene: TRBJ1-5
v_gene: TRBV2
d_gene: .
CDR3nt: TGTGCCAGCAGTGAAGTGGTCGGGCTATTCGAGGGGCCCCAGCATTTT
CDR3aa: CASSEVVGLFEGPQHF

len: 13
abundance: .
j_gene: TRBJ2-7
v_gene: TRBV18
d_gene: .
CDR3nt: TGTGCCAGCTCAGCGGACATTATCTACGAGCAGTACTTC
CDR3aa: CASSADIIYEQYF

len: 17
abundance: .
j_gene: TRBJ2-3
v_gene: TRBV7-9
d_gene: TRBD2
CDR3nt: TGTGCCAGCAGTCGTAGCGGGGGGATCACTTTCACAGATACGCAGTATTTT
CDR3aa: CASSRSGGITFTDTQYF

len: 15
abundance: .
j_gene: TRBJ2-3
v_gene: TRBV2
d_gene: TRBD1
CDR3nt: TGTGCCAGCAGTGACCAAGGGGGCCCCACAGATACGCAGTATTTT
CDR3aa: CASSDQGGPTDTQYF

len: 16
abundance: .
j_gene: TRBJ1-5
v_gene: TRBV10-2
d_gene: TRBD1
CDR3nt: TGCGCCAGCAATCCGGGACAGCTGAATAGCAATCAGCCCCAGCATTTT
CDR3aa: CASNPGQLNSNQPQHF

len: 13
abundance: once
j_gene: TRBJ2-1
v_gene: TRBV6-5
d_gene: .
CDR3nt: TGTGCCAGCAACCAGGCAGGGTCCAATGAGCAGTTCTTC
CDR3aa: CASNQAGSNEQFF

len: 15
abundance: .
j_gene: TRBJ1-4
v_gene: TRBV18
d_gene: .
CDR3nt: TGTGCCAGCTCCGGCGGGATTGCAACTAATGAAAAACTGTTTTTT
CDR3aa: CASSGGIATNEKLFF